The sequence of this T cell receptor beta chain was determined in a study of blood T cell repertoires in COVID-19. The wider study: The analysed material was cDNA or gDNA that came from T cells, B-cell-depleted T cells, or PBMCs.

Participant-reported clinical history was the basis for cohort assignment. Trimming cost V 6 bases and J 4 bases; bases outside gene matches: 8. The CDR3 is 16 residues long. Germline V gene lookup returns CDR1 SGHTA and CDR2 FQGNSA. In the study's own analysis: Scientists estimated how many nucleated cells there were by amplifying reference gene primers. Measured with immunoSEQ multiplex PCR; TCRdb has only the in-frame clones, and not every one. That table gives V, J and clone size, and the DNA gave D and trimming. Here the sample spans 150,000 to 200,000 clones, approximately 79% being singletons. The rearrangement links TRBV7-2 to TRBJ2-5, with 13 positions matching TRBD2. The TCR sequence derives from an older woman with acute COVID-19. Specimen: PBMCs or T cells enriched from blood (not recorded which). CDR3 loop: CASSRGLAGVGETQYF. The CDR3 nucleotides are TGTGCCAGCAGTCGAGGACTAGCGGGAGTGGGAGAGACCCAGTACTTC.